Below, 10 T cell receptor beta chains from the same sample are listed, as sequenced in a study of cytomegalovirus exposure and HLA in healthy donors. The PCR had 60 Vbeta and 13 Jbeta primers. Using immunoSEQ multiplex PCR, the repertoire was profiled, and TCRdb retains in-frame clones only, with some absent. This sample carries about 91,000 clones, 80% to 90% of them seen once, and the ten largest clones take under 2.5%. Material: PBMCs. These receptors originate from a man younger than 35 in good health and CMV-seronegative.

This chain uses TRBV7-3 with TRBJ2-4; no clear D gene. Trimming shortened V by 5 bases and J by 2 bases, and 7 bases separated the two germline ends. CDR1 is SGHTA and CDR2 is FQGTGA in the germline V gene. The CDR3 loop spans 13 amino acids. The CDR3 sequence is CASSRGPKNIQYF. CDR3 DNA sequence: TGTGCCAGCAGCCGTGGCCCCAAAAACATTCAGTACTTC.

The chain joins TRBV5-1 to TRBJ1-1; no definite D call. This CDR3 is 12 amino acids long. The germline V gene has CDR1 SGHRS and CDR2 YFSETQ. V gave up 1 base and J gave up 10 bases, with 11 bases separating them. The CDR3 DNA follows: TGCGCCAGCAGCTTGCCAAATCACGGAGCTTTCTTT. It yields the protein CASSLPNHGAFF. The full variable domain, rest sourced from reference TRBV5-1 and TRBJ1-1, is KAGVTQTPRYLIKTRGQQVTLSCSPISGHRSVSWYQQTPGQGLQFLFEYFSETQRNKGNFPGRFSGRQFSNSRSEMNVSTLELGDSALYLCASSLPNHGAFFGQGTRLTVV.

The chain couples TRBV25-1 to TRBJ1-6; D ambiguous. The CDR3 is 14 amino acids. Germline V gives CDR1 MGHDK, CDR2 SYGVNS. Trimming pared 0 bases from V and 7 bases from J, leaving 7 bases between. CDR3 bases: TGTGCCAGCAGTGAATATGGCAGAAATTCACCCCTCCACTTT. Its translation: CASSEYGRNSPLHF. The entire variable domain, with the rest obtained from reference TRBV25-1 and TRBJ1-6, is as follows: EADIYQTPRYLVIGTGKKITLECSQTMGHDKMYWYQQDPGMELHLIHYSYGVNSTEKGDLSSESTVSRIRTEHFPLTLESARPSHTSQYLCASSEYGRNSPLHFGNGTRLTVT.

The chain employs TRBV9 and TRBJ2-5; 13 positions match TRBD2. The CDR3 has 16 amino acids. CDR1 SGDLS and CDR2 YYNGEE come from the germline V gene. The J segment lost 5 bases and the V segment lost 3 bases, leaving 7 bases of the junction unmatched. CDR3 DNA sequence: TGTGCCAGCAGCGCCCGACTAGCGGGAGGCCGGGAGACCCAGTACTTC. Amino acid sequence: CASSARLAGGRETQYF.

The V gene is TRBV14, the J gene TRBJ2-2; 8 nucleotides align to TRBD1. The CDR3 spans 13 residues. V lost 5 bases to trimming and J lost 6 bases; unmatched junction nucleotides: 2. Germline V lookup: CDR1 SGHDN, CDR2 FVKESK. CDR3 region: CASSVTGAGELFF. Here the CDR3 DNA reads TGTGCCAGCAGCGTGACAGGGGCCGGGGAGCTGTTTTTT.

Concerning this clone: At one of its ends the junction is not consistent with the germline gene, which may arise from a read error. The CDR3 loop reads CASSFGGLSPYEQYF. CDR3 sequence (DNA): TGTGCCAGCAGTTTCGGGGGTCTAAGTCCGTACGAACAGTACTTC. The genes are TRBV27 and TRBJ2-7; D is perhaps TRBD2 (6 bases). Germline V gives CDR1 MNHEY, CDR2 SMNVEV (reference sequence). The CDR3 runs 15 residues.

This clone was seen once. CDR3 in DNA: TGTGCCAGCAGCTTAGGGCAGGGTGGTTCATCTGCGTATTACGAGCAGTACTTC. Its translation is CASSLGQGGSSAYYEQYF. The rearrangement uses TRBV7-6 and TRBJ2-7, with TRBD1 as a possible D gene (5 bases). In germline, CDR1 is SGHVS, CDR2 FNYEAQ. Trimming cost V 1 base and J 4 bases, with 23 bases left between them. The CDR3 totals 18 residues.

The chain combines TRBV29-1 with TRBJ2-1, with D perhaps TRBD2 (6 bases). Deletions cut 5 bases from V and 5 bases from J, with 13 bases between. The germline V gene encodes CDR1 SQVTM and CDR2 ANQGSEA. This CDR3 region has 13 residues. The CDR3 region has the DNA TGCAGCGTTTGTCCCAGCGGGCACAATGAGCAGTTCTTC. It translates to CSVCPSGHNEQFF.

This chain uses TRBV6-5 with TRBJ2-1, with 8 bases fitting TRBD1. The CDR3 spans 13 residues. The J segment lost 14 bases and the V segment lost 7 bases, leaving 13 bases of the junction unmatched. Germline V gene sequence: CDR1 MNHEY, CDR2 SVGAGI. CDR3 region: CASTFPGQGREFF. The CDR3 coding sequence is TGTGCCAGCACCTTCCCAGGACAGGGTAGGGAGTTCTTC.

The chain links TRBV19 to TRBJ1-5, with D possibly TRBD1 on 5 matching bases. Germline-derived CDR1 and CDR2 are LNHDA and SQIVND (reference sequence). This CDR3 has 15 residues. The V gene lost 7 bases and the J gene lost 0 bases, with 13 bases spanning the gap. The CDR3 reads CASKVSGISNQPQHF. CDR3 DNA sequence: TGTGCCAGTAAAGTCTCAGGGATTAGCAATCAGCCCCAGCATTTT.